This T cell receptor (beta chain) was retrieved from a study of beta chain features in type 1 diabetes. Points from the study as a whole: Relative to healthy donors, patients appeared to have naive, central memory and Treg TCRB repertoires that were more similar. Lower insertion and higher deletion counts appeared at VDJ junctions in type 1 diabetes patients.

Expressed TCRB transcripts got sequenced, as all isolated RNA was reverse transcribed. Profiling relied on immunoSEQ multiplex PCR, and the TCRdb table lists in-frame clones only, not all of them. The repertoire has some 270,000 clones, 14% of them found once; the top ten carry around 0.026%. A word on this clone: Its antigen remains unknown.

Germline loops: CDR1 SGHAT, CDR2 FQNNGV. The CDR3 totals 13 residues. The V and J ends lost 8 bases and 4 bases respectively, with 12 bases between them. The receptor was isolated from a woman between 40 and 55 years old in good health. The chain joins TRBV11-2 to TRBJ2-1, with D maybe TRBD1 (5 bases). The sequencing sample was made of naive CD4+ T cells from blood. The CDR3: CASWAGNYNEQFF. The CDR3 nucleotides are TGTGCCAGCTGGGCAGGGAATTACAATGAGCAGTTCTTC.